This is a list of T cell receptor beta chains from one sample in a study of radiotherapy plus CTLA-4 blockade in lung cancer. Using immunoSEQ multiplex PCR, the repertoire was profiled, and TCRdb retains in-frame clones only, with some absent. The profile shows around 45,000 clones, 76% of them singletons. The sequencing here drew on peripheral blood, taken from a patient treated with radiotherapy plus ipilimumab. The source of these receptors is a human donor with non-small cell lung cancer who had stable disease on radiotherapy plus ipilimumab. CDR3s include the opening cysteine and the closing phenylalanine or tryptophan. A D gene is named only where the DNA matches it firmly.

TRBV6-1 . CASSEYGYPGNTIYF
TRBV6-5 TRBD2 CASSYSMRGGRETQYF
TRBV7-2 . CASSFKGDTEAFF
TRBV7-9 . CASSPGRGPADNEQFF
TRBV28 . CASSLLGAARAYGYTF
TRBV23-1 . CASSPTRRGGERNTIYF
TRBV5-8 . CASSSWGSVSNQPQHF
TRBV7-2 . CASSFYQVDEGYTF
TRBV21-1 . CASSKVGTLGTDTQYF
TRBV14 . CASSPQGLGSRSDTQYF
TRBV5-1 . CASTESSTDTQYF
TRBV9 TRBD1 CASSGQGTYEQYF
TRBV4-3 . CASSPDGRGNIQYF
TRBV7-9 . CASSPVWGGTDTQYF
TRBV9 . CASSVEGMLGTEAFF
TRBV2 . CASSDRGHSVSGYTF
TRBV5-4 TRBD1 CASTKDRGYNSPLHF
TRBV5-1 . CASSFSRRDEKLFF
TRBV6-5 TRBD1 CATTGGTTEAFF